The present T cell receptor (beta chain) was sequenced within a study of cytomegalovirus exposure and HLA in healthy donors. Note on this clone: As yet, its antigen is unknown.

Regarding the study as a whole: Some TCR beta chains (164 of them) were listed as cytomegalovirus-associated. A previous analysis found most TCR beta V segments productive roughly 90% or roughly 30% of the time.

A multiplex PCR was run with 60 Vbeta primers and 13 Jbeta primers. Using immunoSEQ multiplex PCR, the repertoire was profiled, and TCRdb retains in-frame clones only, with some absent. The sample has approximately 150,000 clones, and its top ten clones hold around 1.5%. The clonotype originates from a woman aged 45 to 65 in good health and CMV-seronegative. Sequencing was performed on PBMCs.

The CDR3 bases are TGCGCCAGCAGCCAGGAGCGACAGCCTGGAAACACCATATATTTT. Amino acids: CASSQERQPGNTIYF. The V call is TRBV4-3, the J call TRBJ1-3; perhaps TRBD1 as D (5 bases). Germline V gene data show CDR1 as LGHNA and CDR2 as YSLEER. V shed 3 bases and J shed 2 bases, with 11 bases lying between them. The CDR3 is 15 amino acids.